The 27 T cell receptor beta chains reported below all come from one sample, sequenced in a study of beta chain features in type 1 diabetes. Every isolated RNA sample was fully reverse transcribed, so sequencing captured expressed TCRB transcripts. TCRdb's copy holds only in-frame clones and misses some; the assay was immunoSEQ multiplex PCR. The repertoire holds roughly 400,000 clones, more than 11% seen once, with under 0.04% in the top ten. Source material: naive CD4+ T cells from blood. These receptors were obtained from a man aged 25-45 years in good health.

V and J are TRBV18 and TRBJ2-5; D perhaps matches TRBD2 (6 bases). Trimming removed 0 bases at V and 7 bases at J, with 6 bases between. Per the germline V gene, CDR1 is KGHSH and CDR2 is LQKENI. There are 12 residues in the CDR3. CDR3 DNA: TGTGCCAGCTCACCACCGGAGGGGACCCAGTACTTC. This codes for CASSPPEGTQYF. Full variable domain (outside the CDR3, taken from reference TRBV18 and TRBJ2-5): NAGVMQNPRHLVRRRGQEARLRCSPMKGHSHVYWYRQLPEEGLKFMVYLQKENIIDESGMPKERFSAEFPKEGPSILRIQQVVRGDSAAYFCASSPPEGTQYFGPGTRLLVL.

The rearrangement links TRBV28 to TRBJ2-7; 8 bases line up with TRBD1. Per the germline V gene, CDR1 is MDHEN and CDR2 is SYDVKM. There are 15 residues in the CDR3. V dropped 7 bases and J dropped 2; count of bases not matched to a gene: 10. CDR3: CASKPAGTGTYEQYF. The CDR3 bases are TGTGCCAGCAAACCGGCCGGGACAGGTACCTACGAGCAGTACTTC.

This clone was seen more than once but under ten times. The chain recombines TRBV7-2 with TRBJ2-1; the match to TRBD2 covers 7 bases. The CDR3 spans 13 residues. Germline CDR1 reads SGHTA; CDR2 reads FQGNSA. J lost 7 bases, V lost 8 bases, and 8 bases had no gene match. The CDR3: CASGPSGFNEQFF. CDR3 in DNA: TGTGCCAGCGGTCCTAGCGGATTTAATGAGCAGTTCTTC. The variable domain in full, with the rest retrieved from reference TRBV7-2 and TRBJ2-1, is GAGVSQSPSNKVTEKGKDVELRCDPISGHTALYWYRQSLGQGLEFLIYFQGNSAPDKSGLPSDRFSAERTGGSVSTLTIQRTQQEDSAVYLCASGPSGFNEQFFGPGTRLTVL.

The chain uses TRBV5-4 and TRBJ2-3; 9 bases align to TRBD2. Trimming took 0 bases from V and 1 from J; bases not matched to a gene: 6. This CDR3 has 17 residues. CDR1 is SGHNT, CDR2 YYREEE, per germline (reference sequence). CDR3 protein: CASSLGVTSGRTDTQYF. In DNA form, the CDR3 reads TGTGCCAGCAGCTTGGGTGTAACTAGCGGGCGCACAGATACGCAGTATTTT. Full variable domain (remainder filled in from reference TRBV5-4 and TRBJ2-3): ETGVTQSPTHLIKTRGQQVTLRCSSQSGHNTVSWYQQALGQGPQFIFQYYREEENGRGNFPPRFSGLQFPNYSSELNVNALELDDSALYLCASSLGVTSGRTDTQYFGPGTRLTVL.

DNA for the CDR3: TGTGCCAGCAGCGTAGTCGGGGGACAAGAAAAACTGTTTTTT. Translated, it gives CASSVVGGQEKLFF. The chain couples TRBV9 to TRBJ1-4; tentatively, D is TRBD1 (6 bases). There are 14 residues in the CDR3. Trimming removed 0 bases at V and 8 bases at J, with 11 bases between. The germline V gene has CDR1 SGDLS and CDR2 YYNGEE.

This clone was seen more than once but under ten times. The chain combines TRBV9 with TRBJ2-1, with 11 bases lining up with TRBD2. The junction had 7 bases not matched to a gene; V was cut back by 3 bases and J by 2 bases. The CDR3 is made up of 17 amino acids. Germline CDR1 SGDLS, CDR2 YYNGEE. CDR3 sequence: CASSAGLAVLAYNEQFF. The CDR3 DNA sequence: TGTGCCAGCAGCGCGGGACTAGCGGTACTAGCCTACAATGAGCAGTTCTTC. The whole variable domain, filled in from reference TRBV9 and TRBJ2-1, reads DSGVTQTPKHLITATGQRVTLRCSPRSGDLSVYWYQQSLDQGLQFLIQYYNGEERAKGNILERFSAQQFPDLHSELNLSSLELGDSALYFCASSAGLAVLAYNEQFFGPGTRLTVL.

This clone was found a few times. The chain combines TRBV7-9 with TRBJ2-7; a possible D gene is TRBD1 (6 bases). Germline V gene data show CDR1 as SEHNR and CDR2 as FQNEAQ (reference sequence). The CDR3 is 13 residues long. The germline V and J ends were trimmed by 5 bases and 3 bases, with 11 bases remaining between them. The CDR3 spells CASSTQGLYEQYF. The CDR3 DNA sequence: TGTGCCAGCAGCACACAGGGTCTCTACGAGCAGTACTTC.

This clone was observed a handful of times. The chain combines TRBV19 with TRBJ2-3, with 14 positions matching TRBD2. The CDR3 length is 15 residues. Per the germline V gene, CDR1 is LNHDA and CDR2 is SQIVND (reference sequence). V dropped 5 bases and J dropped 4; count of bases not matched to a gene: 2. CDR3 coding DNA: TGTGCCAGTAGTTTGGGACTAGCGGGGGCAGATACGCAGTATTTT. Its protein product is CASSLGLAGADTQYF.

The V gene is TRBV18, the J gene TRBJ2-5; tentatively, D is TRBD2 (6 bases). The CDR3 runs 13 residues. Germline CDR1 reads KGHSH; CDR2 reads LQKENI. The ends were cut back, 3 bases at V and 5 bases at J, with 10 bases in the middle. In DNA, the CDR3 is TGTGCCAGCTCACCCGGGGGTACCGAGACCCAGTACTTC. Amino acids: CASSPGGTETQYF.

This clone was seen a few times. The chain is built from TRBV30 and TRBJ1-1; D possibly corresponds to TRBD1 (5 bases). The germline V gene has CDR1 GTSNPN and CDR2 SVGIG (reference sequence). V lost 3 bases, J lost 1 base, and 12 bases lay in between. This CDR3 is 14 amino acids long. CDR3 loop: CAWSLTGGNTEAFF. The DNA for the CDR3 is TGTGCCTGGAGCCTTACGGGGGGGAACACTGAAGCTTTCTTT.

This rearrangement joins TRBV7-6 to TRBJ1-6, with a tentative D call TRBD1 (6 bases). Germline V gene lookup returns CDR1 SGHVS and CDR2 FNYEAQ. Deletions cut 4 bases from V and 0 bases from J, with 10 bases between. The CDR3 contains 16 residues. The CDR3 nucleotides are TGTGCCAGCAGCTCCACAGGGAGCTCCTATAATTCACCCCTCCACTTT. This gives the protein CASSSTGSSYNSPLHF.

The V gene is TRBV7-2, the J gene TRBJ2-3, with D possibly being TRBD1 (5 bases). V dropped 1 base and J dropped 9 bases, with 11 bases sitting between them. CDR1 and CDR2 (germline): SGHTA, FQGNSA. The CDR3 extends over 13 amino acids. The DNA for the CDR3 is TGTGCCAGCAGCTTAGTGGGGCTCCCCACGCAGTATTTT. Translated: CASSLVGLPTQYF.

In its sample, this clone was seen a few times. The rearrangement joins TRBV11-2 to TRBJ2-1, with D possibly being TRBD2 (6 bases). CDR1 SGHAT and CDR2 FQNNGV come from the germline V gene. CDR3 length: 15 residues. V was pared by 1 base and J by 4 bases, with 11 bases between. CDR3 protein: CASSLVVGGYNEQFF. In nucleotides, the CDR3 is TGTGCCAGCAGCTTAGTGGTCGGGGGATACAATGAGCAGTTCTTC.

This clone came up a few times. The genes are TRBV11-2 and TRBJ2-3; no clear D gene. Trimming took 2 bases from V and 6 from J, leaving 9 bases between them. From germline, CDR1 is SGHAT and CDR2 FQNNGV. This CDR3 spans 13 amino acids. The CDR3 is CASSLFVGDTQYF. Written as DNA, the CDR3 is TGTGCCAGCAGCTTATTCGTAGGGGATACGCAGTATTTT. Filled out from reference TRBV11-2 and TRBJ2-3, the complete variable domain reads EAGVAQSPRYKIIEKRQSVAFWCNPISGHATLYWYQQILGQGPKLLIQFQNNGVVDDSQLPKDRFSAERLKGVDSTLKIQPAKLEDSAVYLCASSLFVGDTQYFGPGTRLTVL.

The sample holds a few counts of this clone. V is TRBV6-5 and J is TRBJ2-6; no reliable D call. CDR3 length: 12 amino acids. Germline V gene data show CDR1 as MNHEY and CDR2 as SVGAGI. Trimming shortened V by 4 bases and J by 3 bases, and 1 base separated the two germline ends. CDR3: CASSFGANVLTF. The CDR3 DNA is TGTGCCAGCAGTTTTGGGGCCAACGTCCTGACTTTC.

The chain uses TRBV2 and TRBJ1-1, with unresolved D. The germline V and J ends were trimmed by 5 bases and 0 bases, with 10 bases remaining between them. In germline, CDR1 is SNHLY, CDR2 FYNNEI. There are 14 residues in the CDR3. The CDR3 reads CASSFSWLNTEAFF. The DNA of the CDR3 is TGTGCCAGCAGTTTCTCCTGGCTGAACACTGAAGCTTTCTTT.

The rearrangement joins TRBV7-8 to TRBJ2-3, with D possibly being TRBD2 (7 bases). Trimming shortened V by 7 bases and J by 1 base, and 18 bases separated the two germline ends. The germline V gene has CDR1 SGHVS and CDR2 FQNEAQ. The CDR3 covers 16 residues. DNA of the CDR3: TGTGCCAGCATCCCCCCGGGGGGCCTCGGCACAGATACGCAGTATTTT. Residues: CASIPPGGLGTDTQYF.

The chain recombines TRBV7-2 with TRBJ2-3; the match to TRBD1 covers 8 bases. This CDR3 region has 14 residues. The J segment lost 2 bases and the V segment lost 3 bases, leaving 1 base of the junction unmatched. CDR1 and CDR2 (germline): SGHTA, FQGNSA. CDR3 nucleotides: TGTGCCAGCAGCTTTCAGGGGGCCACAGATACGCAGTATTTT. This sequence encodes CASSFQGATDTQYF.

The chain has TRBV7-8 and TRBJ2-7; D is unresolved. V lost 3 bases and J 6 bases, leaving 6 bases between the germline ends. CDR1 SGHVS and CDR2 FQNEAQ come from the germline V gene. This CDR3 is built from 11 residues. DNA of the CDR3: TGTGCCAGCAGCTTGAAGTTCGAGCAGTACTTC. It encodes CASSLKFEQYF.

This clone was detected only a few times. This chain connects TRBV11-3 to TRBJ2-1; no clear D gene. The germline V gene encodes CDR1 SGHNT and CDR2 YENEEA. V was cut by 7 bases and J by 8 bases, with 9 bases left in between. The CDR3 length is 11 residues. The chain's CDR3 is CASNSADEQFF. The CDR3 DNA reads TGTGCCAGCAACTCGGCGGATGAGCAGTTCTTC.

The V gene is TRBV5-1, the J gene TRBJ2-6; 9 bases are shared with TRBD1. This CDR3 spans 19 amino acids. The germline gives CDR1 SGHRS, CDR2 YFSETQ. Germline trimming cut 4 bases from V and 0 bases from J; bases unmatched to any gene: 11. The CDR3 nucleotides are TGCGCCAGCAGCCAACTGAGCGGGACAGGGTTCTCTGGGGCCAACGTCCTGACTTTC. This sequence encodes CASSQLSGTGFSGANVLTF.

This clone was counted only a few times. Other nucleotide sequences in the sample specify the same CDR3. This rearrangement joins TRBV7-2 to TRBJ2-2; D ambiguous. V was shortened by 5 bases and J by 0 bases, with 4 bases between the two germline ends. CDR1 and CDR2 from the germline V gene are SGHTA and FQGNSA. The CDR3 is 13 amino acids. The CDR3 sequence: CASSPANTGELFF. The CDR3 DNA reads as TGTGCCAGCAGCCCCGCGAACACCGGGGAGCTGTTTTTT.

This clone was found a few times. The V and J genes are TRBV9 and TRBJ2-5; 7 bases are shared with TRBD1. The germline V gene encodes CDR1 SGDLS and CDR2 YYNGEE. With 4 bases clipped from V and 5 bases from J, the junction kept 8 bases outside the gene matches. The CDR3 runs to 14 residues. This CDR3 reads CASSPTRGYETQYF. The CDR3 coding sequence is TGTGCCAGCAGCCCCACCAGGGGGTATGAGACCCAGTACTTC. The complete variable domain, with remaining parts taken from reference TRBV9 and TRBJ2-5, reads DSGVTQTPKHLITATGQRVTLRCSPRSGDLSVYWYQQSLDQGLQFLIQYYNGEERAKGNILERFSAQQFPDLHSELNLSSLELGDSALYFCASSPTRGYETQYFGPGTRLLVL.

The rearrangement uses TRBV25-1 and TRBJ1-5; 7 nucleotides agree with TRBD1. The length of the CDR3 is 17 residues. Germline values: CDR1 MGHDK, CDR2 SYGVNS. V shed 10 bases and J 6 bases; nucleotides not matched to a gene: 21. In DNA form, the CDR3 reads TGTGCCAACTGTAGCAGACTACAGGGGAGGGGGAGTCAGCCCCAGCATTTT. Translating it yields CANCSRLQGRGSQPQHF.

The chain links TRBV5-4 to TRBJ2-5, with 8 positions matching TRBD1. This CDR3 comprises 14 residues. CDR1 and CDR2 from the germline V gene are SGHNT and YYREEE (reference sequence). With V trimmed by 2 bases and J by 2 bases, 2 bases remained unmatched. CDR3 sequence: CASSFGQGQETQYF. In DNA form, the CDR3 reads TGTGCCAGCAGCTTCGGACAGGGACAAGAGACCCAGTACTTC.

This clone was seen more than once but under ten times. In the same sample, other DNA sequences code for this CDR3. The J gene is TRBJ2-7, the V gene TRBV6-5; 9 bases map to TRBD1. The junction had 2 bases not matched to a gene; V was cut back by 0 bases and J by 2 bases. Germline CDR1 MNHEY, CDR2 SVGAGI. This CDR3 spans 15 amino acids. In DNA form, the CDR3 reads TGTGCCAGCAGTTACTCGGGACAGGGAACCTACGAGCAGTACTTC. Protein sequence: CASSYSGQGTYEQYF.

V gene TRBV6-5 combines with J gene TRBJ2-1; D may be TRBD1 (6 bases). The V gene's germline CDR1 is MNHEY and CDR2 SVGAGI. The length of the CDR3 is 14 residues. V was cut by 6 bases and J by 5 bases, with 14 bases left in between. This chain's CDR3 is CASRKTGFNNEQFF. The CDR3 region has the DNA TGTGCCAGCAGAAAAACAGGGTTCAACAATGAGCAGTTCTTC.